One sample yielded the 14 T cell receptor beta chains listed below, sequenced in a study of OX40 agonist ivuxolimab in advanced cancers. This table comes from immunoSEQ multiplex PCR, and its TCRdb copy is limited to in-frame clones, with some not included. The sample holds tens of thousands of clones, about 91% seen once. The source was CD4+ or CD8+ T cells sorted from blood, collected in a trial of the OX40 agonist ivuxolimab. The receptor set was obtained from an adult with an advanced solid tumor such as melanoma, head and neck, liver or kidney cancer.

CDR3 sequence: CASSPPGVTEAFF. The CDR3 DNA reads as TGTGCCAGCAGCCCTCCGGGGGTAACTGAAGCTTTCTTT. V gene TRBV7-3 combines with J gene TRBJ1-1; possibly TRBD1 for D (5 bases). The germline V gene has CDR1 SGHTA and CDR2 FQGTGA. The CDR3 covers 13 residues. Trimming took off 5 bases at V and 5 bases at J, with 12 bases between the two ends.

The chain uses TRBV19 and TRBJ2-1; maybe TRBD2 (5 bases). This CDR3 has 15 residues. V lost 6 bases and J 7 bases, leaving 19 bases between the germline ends. Germline loops: CDR1 LNHDA, CDR2 SQIVND (reference sequence). The CDR3 DNA reads TGTGCCAGTAGAGCACCCCCGGGAATCAGGAATGAGCAGTTCTTC. Amino acid sequence: CASRAPPGIRNEQFF.

This chain connects TRBV5-1 to TRBJ1-3; D is possibly TRBD1 (6 bases). Between the trimmed V and J ends, which lost 0 bases and 4 bases, there was a span of 11 bases. The V gene's germline CDR1 is SGHRS and CDR2 YFSETQ. The CDR3 covers 15 residues. CDR3 in DNA: TGCGCCAGCAGCTTGGATGGGGGCAGCGGAAACACCATATATTTT. Translated: CASSLDGGSGNTIYF. Using reference TRBV5-1 and TRBJ1-3 for the parts outside the CDR3, the full variable domain is KAGVTQTPRYLIKTRGQQVTLSCSPISGHRSVSWYQQTPGQGLQFLFEYFSETQRNKGNFPGRFSGRQFSNSRSEMNVSTLELGDSALYLCASSLDGGSGNTIYFGEGSWLTVV.

The chain recombines TRBV2 with TRBJ1-5; D remains unclear. CDR3 length equals 13 residues. Germline V gene data show CDR1 as SNHLY and CDR2 as FYNNEI. The V gene lost 7 bases and the J gene lost 0 bases, with 7 bases spanning the gap. The CDR3 is CASTRSSNQPQHF. The CDR3 nucleotides read TGTGCCAGCACGAGGAGTAGCAATCAGCCCCAGCATTTT.

The V gene is TRBV25-1, the J gene TRBJ1-1; D gene unclear. The ends were cut back, 7 bases at V and 2 bases at J, with 5 bases in the middle. The germline V gene encodes CDR1 MGHDK and CDR2 SYGVNS. The CDR3 loop spans 11 amino acids. CDR3 sequence: CASIRNTEAFF. CDR3 nucleotide sequence: TGTGCCAGCATACGTAACACTGAAGCTTTCTTT.

The J gene is TRBJ1-4, the V gene TRBV19; no definite D call. This CDR3 spans 14 amino acids. Germline lookup yields CDR1 LNHDA and CDR2 SQIVND (reference sequence). With 2 bases removed from V and 9 bases from J, the gap between germline ends came to 13 bases. The DNA for the CDR3 is TGTGCCAGTAGTATACCGGGATCCGGGCAAAAACTGTTTTTT. As protein: CASSIPGSGQKLFF.

The chain combines TRBV10-1 with TRBJ2-7, with D perhaps TRBD1 (6 bases). The CDR3 consists of 14 residues. The V gene lost 1 base and the J gene lost 2 bases, with 9 bases spanning the gap. Germline CDR1 and CDR2: WNHNN and SYGVQD (reference sequence). The chain's CDR3 is CASSEWDNPYEQYF. In DNA, the CDR3 is TGCGCCAGCAGTGAGTGGGACAACCCCTACGAGCAGTACTTC.

In this sample, this clone turned up once. The chain uses TRBV7-8 and TRBJ2-1, with 13 bases aligning to TRBD2. Germline V gene sequence: CDR1 SGHVS, CDR2 FQNEAQ. The CDR3 length is 17 residues. The J segment lost 2 bases and the V segment lost 4 bases, leaving 5 bases of the junction unmatched. CDR3 in amino acids: CASSWTSGRQTYNEQFF. The CDR3, as DNA: TGTGCCAGCAGCTGGACTAGCGGGAGACAAACCTACAATGAGCAGTTCTTC.

The J gene is TRBJ2-5, the V gene TRBV10-2, with D possibly matching TRBD1 (5 bases). With 8 bases removed from V and 4 bases from J, the gap between germline ends came to 11 bases. CDR1 and CDR2 (germline): WSHSY, SAAADI. CDR3 length: 12 residues. The CDR3 sequence: CASQGVGETQYF. The DNA for the CDR3 is TGCGCCAGCCAAGGGGTGGGAGAGACCCAGTACTTC.

V gene TRBV7-3 combines with J gene TRBJ1-6, with TRBD1 identical over 7 bases. The CDR3 runs to 15 residues. The V gene end was trimmed by 5 bases and the J gene end by 9 bases; junction bases not matched to a gene: 10. Germline V gene data show CDR1 as SGHTA and CDR2 as FQGTGA. This chain's CDR3 is CASSEQGQASSPLHF. The CDR3 coding sequence is TGTGCCAGCAGCGAACAAGGACAGGCTAGTTCACCCCTCCACTTT.

This clone has just a few counts. The chain employs TRBV11-2 and TRBJ2-4, with 12 bases aligning to TRBD2. With V trimmed by 8 bases and J by 3 bases, 5 bases remained unmatched. The CDR3 runs to 15 residues. Germline values: CDR1 SGHAT, CDR2 FQNNGV. This chain's CDR3 is CASARTSGNKNIQYF. For the CDR3, the DNA is TGTGCCAGCGCACGGACTAGCGGGAACAAAAACATTCAGTACTTC.

The genes are TRBV15 and TRBJ2-5; D not resolved. Trimming shortened V by 1 base and J by 3 bases, and 6 bases separated the two germline ends. Germline V gene sequence: CDR1 LNHNV, CDR2 YYDKDF (reference sequence). The CDR3 is 13 residues long. The CDR3 loop is CATSRGKEETQYF. CDR3 sequence (DNA): TGTGCCACCAGCAGAGGAAAGGAAGAGACCCAGTACTTC.

The chain is built from TRBV7-3 and TRBJ2-5, with D perhaps matching TRBD1 (5 bases). The CDR3 is made up of 14 amino acids. The ends were cut back, 3 bases at V and 2 bases at J, with 10 bases in the middle. Germline V lookup: CDR1 SGHTA, CDR2 FQGTGA. CDR3 region: CASSLRRGQETQYF. DNA of the CDR3: TGTGCCAGCAGCTTGAGAAGGGGTCAAGAGACCCAGTACTTC. Based on the CDR3 plus reference TRBV7-3 and TRBJ2-5, the full variable domain is GAGVSQTPSNKVTEKGKYVELRCDPISGHTALYWYRQSLGQGPEFLIYFQGTGAADDSGLPNDRFFAVRPEGSVSTLKIQRTERGDSAVYLCASSLRRGQETQYFGPGTRLLVL.

The J gene is TRBJ2-1, the V gene TRBV19; TRBD2 aligns across 9 bases. With V trimmed by 4 bases and J by 8 bases, 9 bases remained unmatched. Germline V gives CDR1 LNHDA, CDR2 SQIVND (reference sequence). This CDR3 is built from 15 residues. CDR3 in amino acids: CASSTGTSWGDEQFF. The CDR3 nucleotides read TGTGCCAGTAGTACAGGGACTAGCTGGGGCGATGAGCAGTTCTTC.